This T cell receptor beta chain was identified in a study of cytomegalovirus exposure and HLA in healthy donors. Broader study findings: Altogether, 160 or so TCR beta chains were recorded as cytomegalovirus-associated. According to a subsequent analysis, TCR clusters identified in the first cohort showed a tendency to co-occur across the approximately 110 validation repertoires.

CDR3 length equals 16 residues. Germline V lookup: CDR1 SNHLY, CDR2 FYNNEI. V was clipped by 3 bases and J by 4 bases, with 13 bases between them. Assay: immunoSEQ multiplex PCR; the TCRdb copy retains only in-frame clones and omits some. The sample shows about 110,000 clones, about 85% of them seen only once. Notes on this clone: The antigen is not known.

The TCR was taken from a young woman in good health and CMV-seropositive. The sample was PBMCs. The chain combines TRBV2 with TRBJ1-6; D not resolved. DNA for the CDR3: TGTGCCAGCAGTGACCCGGGTAGAATTTATAATTCACCCCTCCACTTT. This codes for CASSDPGRIYNSPLHF. Using reference TRBV2 and TRBJ1-6 for the parts outside the CDR3, the full variable domain is EPEVTQTPSHQVTQMGQEVILRCVPISNHLYFYWYRQILGQKVEFLVSFYNNEISEKSEIFDDQFSVERPDGSNFTLKIRSTKLEDSAMYFCASSDPGRIYNSPLHFGNGTRLTVT.